Sequencing of this TCR beta chain was carried out in a study of cytomegalovirus exposure and HLA in healthy donors. To note about this clone: Its antigen remains unknown.

Overall study results and limits: Productive rates of about 87% or about 30% were seen for most TCR beta V segments in an earlier analysis. Accurate prediction of most subjects' HLA-A and HLA-B alleles from TCR beta sequences was reported. DRB1 had the most TCR associations and HLA-C the fewest, a later analysis found, with rates varying by HLA locus.

Use of 60 Vbeta and 13 Jbeta primers characterized the PCR. TCRdb keeps only in-frame clones here, not all; method: immunoSEQ multiplex PCR. The sample includes hundreds of thousands of clones, approximately 70% of them seen just once. Sequenced: PBMCs. This clonotype was sampled from a woman between 25 and 40 years old in good health and CMV-seronegative.

The CDR3 region is CATSRALYNEQFF. CDR3 sequence (DNA): TGTGCCACCAGCAGAGCCCTCTACAATGAGCAGTTCTTC. V usage is TRBV15 and J usage is TRBJ2-1, with D unresolved. This CDR3 spans 13 amino acids. Trimming took 1 base from V and 3 from J, leaving 4 bases between them. Germline-derived CDR1 and CDR2 are LNHNV and YYDKDF (reference sequence).